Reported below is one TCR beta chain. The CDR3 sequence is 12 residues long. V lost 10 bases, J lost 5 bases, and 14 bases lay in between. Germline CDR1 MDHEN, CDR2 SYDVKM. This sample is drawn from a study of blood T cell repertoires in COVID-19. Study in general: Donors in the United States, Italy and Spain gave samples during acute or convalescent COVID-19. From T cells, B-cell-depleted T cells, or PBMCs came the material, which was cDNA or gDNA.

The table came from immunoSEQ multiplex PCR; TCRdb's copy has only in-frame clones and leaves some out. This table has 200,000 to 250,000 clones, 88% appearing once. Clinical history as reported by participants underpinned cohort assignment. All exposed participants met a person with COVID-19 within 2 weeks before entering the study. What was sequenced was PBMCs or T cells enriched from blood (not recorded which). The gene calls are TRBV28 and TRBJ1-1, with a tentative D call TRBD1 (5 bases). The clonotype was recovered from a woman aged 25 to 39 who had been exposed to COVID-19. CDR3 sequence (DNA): TGTGCCACAGTGTTCAAGGGGACTGAAGCTTTCTTT. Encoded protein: CATVFKGTEAFF.